This TCR beta chain was found in a study of blood T cell repertoires in COVID-19. Assay: immunoSEQ multiplex PCR; the TCRdb copy retains only in-frame clones and omits some. The sample includes roughly 73,000 clones, 81% of them seen just once. The V gene's germline CDR1 is MNHEY and CDR2 SVGAGI. Between the trimmed V and J ends, which lost 5 bases and 1 base, there was a span of 9 bases. The CDR3 runs to 13 residues. The clonotype comes from a woman aged 70 to 79 with acute or convalescent COVID-19. The V call is TRBV6-5, the J call TRBJ2-7; D remains ambiguous. Material for sequencing was peripheral blood. The CDR3 DNA sequence: TGTGCCAGCAGTCCCATGGAGTCCTACGAGCAGTACTTC. Its protein product is CASSPMESYEQYF.